These 23 T cell receptor beta chains share one sample of origin, sequenced in a study of blood T cell repertoires in COVID-19. Sequencing was performed with immunoSEQ multiplex PCR; in TCRdb, only in-frame clones are kept and a portion is missing. The data contain tens of thousands of clones, 85% of them singletons. The sample was peripheral blood. These receptors all stem from a woman between 65 and 79 years old with acute or convalescent COVID-19.

The gene calls are TRBV9 and TRBJ2-3; a weak D match, TRBD2 (6 bases). The CDR3 consists of 18 residues. V shed 0 bases and J shed 2 bases, with 19 bases lying between them. Germline values: CDR1 SGDLS, CDR2 YYNGEE. The CDR3, as DNA: TGTGCCAGCAGCGTAGCTGAGGGTAGCGGTAGGGACACAGATACGCAGTATTTT. Translating it yields CASSVAEGSGRDTDTQYF.

This clone occurred a few times. The chain links TRBV6-5 to TRBJ2-2; D unclear. Trimming removed 4 bases at V and 4 bases at J, with 7 bases between. Germline V lookup: CDR1 MNHEY, CDR2 SVGAGI. The CDR3 sequence is 13 residues long. The CDR3 protein is CASSWASTGELFF. The CDR3 DNA reads as TGTGCCAGCAGTTGGGCTTCCACCGGGGAGCTGTTTTTT.

The gene calls are TRBV15 and TRBJ1-5; D gene ambiguous. The germline V gene encodes CDR1 LNHNV and CDR2 YYDKDF (reference sequence). Trimming took off 0 bases at V and 2 bases at J, with 5 bases between the two ends. The CDR3 is 14 residues long. This chain's CDR3 is CATSRDSGNQPQHF. In nucleotides, the CDR3 is TGTGCCACCAGCAGAGATAGCGGCAATCAGCCCCAGCATTTT.

The rearrangement joins TRBV11-3 to TRBJ2-3, with D unresolved. Germline CDR1 SGHNT, CDR2 YENEEA. V was clipped by 5 bases and J by 5 bases, with 8 bases between them. The CDR3 runs 12 residues. CDR3 region: CASSVHKDTQYF. DNA of the CDR3: TGTGCCAGCAGCGTACATAAAGATACGCAGTATTTT. The entire variable domain, with the rest obtained from reference TRBV11-3 and TRBJ2-3, is as follows: EAGVVQSPRYKIIEKKQPVAFWCNPISGHNTLYWYLQNLGQGPELLIRYENEEAVDDSQLPKDRFSAERLKGVDSTLKIQPAELGDSAVYLCASSVHKDTQYFGPGTRLTVL.

The chain combines TRBV11-2 with TRBJ1-1; D uncertain. Trimming removed 4 bases at V and 1 base at J, with 16 bases between. Per germline, CDR1 SGHAT and CDR2 FQNNGV. There are 16 residues in the CDR3. CDR3 DNA sequence: TGTGCCAGCAGCTCCGTTGGCCAGGATGGGAACACTGAAGCTTTCTTT. Protein sequence: CASSSVGQDGNTEAFF.

This clone was observed a single time. The rearrangement links TRBV7-2 to TRBJ2-5; 10 nucleotides line up with TRBD2. Germline trimming cut 2 bases from V and 0 bases from J; bases unmatched to any gene: 3. The CDR3 has 16 amino acids. The germline V gene encodes CDR1 SGHTA and CDR2 FQGNSA. The CDR3 loop reads CASSLRTSGHQETQYF. CDR3 DNA sequence: TGTGCCAGCAGCTTAAGGACTAGCGGTCACCAAGAGACCCAGTACTTC.

This chain connects TRBV13 to TRBJ2-1; D is perhaps TRBD1 (6 bases). Germline CDR1 reads PRHDT; CDR2 reads FYEKMQ (reference sequence). The CDR3 extends over 12 amino acids. V was pared by 4 bases and J by 14 bases, with 15 bases between. CDR3 loop: CASSWAGTKKFF. CDR3 nucleotide sequence: TGTGCCAGCAGCTGGGCCGGGACAAAAAAGTTCTTC.

V gene TRBV6-1 combines with J gene TRBJ1-5; the D gene is possibly TRBD1 (5 bases). The germline CDR1 and CDR2 sequences are MNHNS and SASEGT. The CDR3 runs to 16 residues. Trimming took off 3 bases at V and 0 bases at J, with 12 bases between the two ends. CDR3 nucleotide sequence: TGTGCCAGCAGTGAGCTGGGGGGGACTAGCAATCAGCCCCAGCATTTT. Residues: CASSELGGTSNQPQHF.

This clone came up a few times. The chain links TRBV9 to TRBJ2-7; weak D call: TRBD1 (6 bases). Germline V CDR1 and CDR2: SGDLS, YYNGEE. The V end was cut by 1 base, the J end by 2 bases, with 16 bases between. There are 16 residues in the CDR3. CDR3 coding DNA: TGTGCCAGCAGCGTAAGAGTAGGGGGTCCCACCTACGAGCAGTACGTC. Translating gives CASSVRVGGPTYEQYV.

This chain joins TRBV21-1 and TRBJ2-5; the tabulated D call, TRBD1, remains unverified against the DNA. TRBV21-1 constitutes a pseudogene. CDR3 length: 16 amino acids. CDR3 amino acids: CASSAHRDRAYETQYF. CDR3 in DNA: TGTGCCAGCAGCGCCCACAGAGACAGGGCTTACGAGACCCAGTACTTC.

The rearrangement links TRBV9 to TRBJ2-1, with D possibly matching TRBD2 (6 bases). The CDR3 runs 15 residues. Germline assignment: CDR1 SGDLS and CDR2 YYNGEE. The V end was cut by 0 bases, the J end by 6 bases, with 13 bases between. DNA of the CDR3: TGTGCCAGCAGCGTAGCGGTAGCGGAGAGCAATGAGCAGTTCTTC. Amino acids: CASSVAVAESNEQFF.

This clone was found a few times. The rearrangement joins TRBV29-1 to TRBJ1-1, with D unclear. Germline values: CDR1 SQVTM, CDR2 ANQGSEA. CDR3 length: 11 amino acids. Trimming removed 4 bases at V and 6 bases at J, with 9 bases between. The CDR3 loop reads CSVAMGAEAFF. The CDR3 DNA sequence: TGCAGCGTTGCAATGGGCGCTGAAGCTTTCTTT.

The chain joins TRBV3-1 (or the pseudogene TRBV3-2) to TRBJ2-2, with a possible D match to TRBD2 (5 bases). Germline values: CDR1 LGHDT, CDR2 YNNKEL (reference sequence). The V and J ends lost 1 base and 4 bases respectively, with 10 bases between them. This CDR3 region has 15 residues. DNA for the CDR3: TGTGCCAGCAGCCAAGGTAGCGTTGGCACCGGGGAGCTGTTTTTT. Translated, it gives CASSQGSVGTGELFF.

This clone was recorded only once. CDR3 loop: CASSFREYYGYTF. CDR3 bases: TGTGCCAGCTCATTCCGGGAATACTATGGCTACACCTTC. The gene calls are TRBV18 and TRBJ1-2; D is undetermined. Per the germline V gene, CDR1 is KGHSH and CDR2 is LQKENI. V lost 5 bases and J lost 3, with 10 bases in between. This CDR3 has 13 residues. The variable domain in full, completed from reference TRBV18 and TRBJ1-2, reads NAGVMQNPRHLVRRRGQEARLRCSPMKGHSHVYWYRQLPEEGLKFMVYLQKENIIDESGMPKERFSAEFPKEGPSILRIQQVVRGDSAAYFCASSFREYYGYTFGSGTRLTVV.

This rearrangement joins TRBV24-1 to TRBJ2-1, with D possibly TRBD2 on 5 matching bases. CDR1 and CDR2 from the germline V gene are KGHDR and SFDVKD. CDR3 size: 15 residues. The germline V and J ends were trimmed by 4 bases and 9 bases, with 18 bases remaining between them. The CDR3 nucleotides are TGTGCCACCAGTGAGGAGGCAAGTCGCCGTTCTGAGCAGTTCTTC. Its translation is CATSEEASRRSEQFF.

The gene calls are TRBV3-1 (or the pseudogene TRBV3-2) and TRBJ1-5; TRBD1 might be the D (6 bases). The germline CDR1 and CDR2 sequences are LGHDT and YNNKEL (reference sequence). CDR3 length: 14 residues. Trimming took off 1 base at V and 2 bases at J, with 6 bases between the two ends. CDR3 sequence reads: CASSQGTGNQPQHF. CDR3 nucleotides: TGTGCCAGCAGCCAAGGGACAGGCAATCAGCCCCAGCATTTT.

There are a few counts of this clone. In the same sample, other DNA sequences code for this CDR3. The V call is TRBV9, the J call TRBJ1-2; a possible D gene is TRBD1 (6 bases). Germline CDR1 SGDLS, CDR2 YYNGEE. The ends were cut back, 0 bases at V and 4 bases at J, with 10 bases in the middle. CDR3 length: 14 amino acids. CDR3 loop: CASSVEAGVYGYTF. The DNA for the CDR3 is TGTGCCAGCAGCGTAGAGGCAGGGGTCTATGGCTACACCTTC.

This chain joins TRBV6-5 and TRBJ2-5, with D possibly TRBD2 on 5 matching bases. This CDR3 is built from 12 residues. Germline values: CDR1 MNHEY, CDR2 SVGAGI. V gave up 10 bases and J gave up 4 bases, with 13 bases separating them. The CDR3 coding sequence is TGTGCCACCGCCGAGGGCCCAGAGACCCAGTACTTC. Residues: CATAEGPETQYF.

This chain connects TRBV19 to TRBJ1-5; no reliable D call. Germline assignment: CDR1 LNHDA and CDR2 SQIVND (reference sequence). V lost 3 bases and J lost 0, with 9 bases in between. This CDR3 comprises 15 residues. The CDR3 protein is CASSIDGYSNQPQHF. The CDR3 nucleotides are TGTGCCAGTAGTATTGACGGGTATAGCAATCAGCCCCAGCATTTT.

J is TRBJ1-4 and V is TRBV28; 7 bases are shared with TRBD1. Per the germline V gene, CDR1 is MDHEN and CDR2 is SYDVKM. This CDR3 is 19 amino acids long. J lost 3 bases, V lost 6 bases, and 19 bases had no gene match. The CDR3 is CASRKGTAIHFGANEKLFF. The CDR3 nucleotides read TGTGCCAGCAGAAAGGGGACAGCAATACACTTCGGGGCTAATGAAAAACTGTTTTTT.

The CDR3 protein is CASSLGGRTYEQYV. Written as DNA, the CDR3 is TGTGCCAGCAGCTTAGGAGGCCGAACCTACGAGCAGTACGTC. The rearrangement joins TRBV7-9 to TRBJ2-7; D remains ambiguous. The germline V gene encodes CDR1 SEHNR and CDR2 FQNEAQ (reference sequence). The CDR3 extends over 14 amino acids. Between the trimmed V and J ends, which lost 1 base and 2 bases, there was a span of 9 bases.

This rearrangement joins TRBV6-5 to TRBJ2-7; the D is unclear. The CDR3 length is 13 residues. Germline CDR1 is MNHEY and CDR2 is SVGAGI. Trimming pared 5 bases from V and 1 base from J, leaving 9 bases between. The CDR3 is CASSLELSYEQYV. The CDR3 DNA is TGTGCCAGCAGTCTTGAGTTGTCCTACGAGCAGTACGTC.

V usage is TRBV29-1 and J usage is TRBJ2-1; D call uncertain. The CDR3 extends over 12 amino acids. The V end was cut by 8 bases, the J end by 8 bases, with 16 bases between. Germline CDR1 and CDR2: SQVTM and ANQGSEA. CDR3 loop: CSSRHGHDEQFF. The CDR3, as DNA: TGCAGCTCGAGACACGGTCACGATGAGCAGTTCTTC.